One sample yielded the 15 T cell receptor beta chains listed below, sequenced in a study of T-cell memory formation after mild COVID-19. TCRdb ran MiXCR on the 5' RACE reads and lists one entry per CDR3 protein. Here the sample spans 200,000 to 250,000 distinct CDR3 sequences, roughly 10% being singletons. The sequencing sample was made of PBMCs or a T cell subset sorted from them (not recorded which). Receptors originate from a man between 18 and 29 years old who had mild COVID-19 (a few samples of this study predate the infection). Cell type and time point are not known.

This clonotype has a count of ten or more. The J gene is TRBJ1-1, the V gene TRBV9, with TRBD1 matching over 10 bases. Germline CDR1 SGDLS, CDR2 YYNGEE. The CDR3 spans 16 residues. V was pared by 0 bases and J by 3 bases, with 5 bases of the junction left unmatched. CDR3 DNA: TGTGCCAGCAGCGTAGAGGACAGGGGGTGGGACACTGAAGCTTTCTTT. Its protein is CASSVEDRGWDTEAFF.

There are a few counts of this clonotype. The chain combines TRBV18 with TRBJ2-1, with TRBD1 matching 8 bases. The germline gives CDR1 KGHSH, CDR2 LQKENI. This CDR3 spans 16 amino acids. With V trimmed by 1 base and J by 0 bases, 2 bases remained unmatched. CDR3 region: CASSPRDRSSYNEQFF. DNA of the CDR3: TGTGCCAGCTCACCACGGGACAGGAGCTCCTACAATGAGCAGTTCTTC.

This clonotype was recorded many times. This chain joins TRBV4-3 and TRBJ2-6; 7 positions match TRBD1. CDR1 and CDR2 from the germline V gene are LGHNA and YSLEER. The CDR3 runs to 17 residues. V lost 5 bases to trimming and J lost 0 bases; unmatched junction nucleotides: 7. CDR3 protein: CASSSRQGGSGANVLTF. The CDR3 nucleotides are TGCGCCAGCAGCAGCCGACAGGGCGGCTCTGGGGCCAACGTCCTGACTTTC.

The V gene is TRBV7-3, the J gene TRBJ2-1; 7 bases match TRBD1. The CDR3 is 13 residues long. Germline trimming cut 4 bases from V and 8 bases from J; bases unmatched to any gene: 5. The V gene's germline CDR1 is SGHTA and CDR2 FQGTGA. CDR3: CASSYLGTDEQFF. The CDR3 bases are TGTGCCAGCAGCTATCTAGGGACAGATGAGCAGTTCTTC.

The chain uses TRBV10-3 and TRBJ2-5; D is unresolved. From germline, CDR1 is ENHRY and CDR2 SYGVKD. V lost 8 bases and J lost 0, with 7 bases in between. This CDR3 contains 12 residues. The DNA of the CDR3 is TGTGCCATCCGGGCCAACCAAGAGACCCAGTACTTC. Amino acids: CAIRANQETQYF.

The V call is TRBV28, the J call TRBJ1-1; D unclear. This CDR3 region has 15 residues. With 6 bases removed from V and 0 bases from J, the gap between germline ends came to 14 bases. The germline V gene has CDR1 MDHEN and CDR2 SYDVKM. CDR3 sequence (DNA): TGTGCCAGCAGCCCCCCGGGGTTGTTGAACACTGAAGCTTTCTTT. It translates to CASSPPGLLNTEAFF.

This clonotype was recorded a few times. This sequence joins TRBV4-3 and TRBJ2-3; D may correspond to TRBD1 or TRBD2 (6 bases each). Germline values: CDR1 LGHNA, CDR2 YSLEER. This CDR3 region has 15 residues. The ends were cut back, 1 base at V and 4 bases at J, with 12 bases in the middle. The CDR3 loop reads CASSQGPRGPDTQYF. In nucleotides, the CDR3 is TGCGCCAGCAGCCAAGGCCCTCGGGGGCCAGATACGCAGTATTTT.

CDR3 sequence reads: CASSALSTQAFF. CDR3 in DNA: TGTGCCAGCAGCGCCCTATCTACCCAAGCTTTCTTT. The chain combines TRBV11-2 with TRBJ1-1; D is unresolved. This CDR3 is 12 amino acids long. Trimming shortened V by 5 bases and J by 9 bases, and 13 bases separated the two germline ends. The V gene's germline CDR1 is SGHAT and CDR2 FQNNGV.

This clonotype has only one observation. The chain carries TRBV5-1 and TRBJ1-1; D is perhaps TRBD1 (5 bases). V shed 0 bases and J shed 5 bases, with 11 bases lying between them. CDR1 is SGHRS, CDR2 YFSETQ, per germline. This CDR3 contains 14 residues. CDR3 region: CASSLDRGLTEAFF. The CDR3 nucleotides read TGCGCCAGCAGCTTGGATAGGGGCCTGACTGAAGCTTTCTTT.

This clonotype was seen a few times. The DNA of the CDR3 is TGTGCCAGCAGGGGGGCTCGGACAGGGGGCATCTATAGAACCGGGGAGCTGTTTTTT. It is translated as CASRGARTGGIYRTGELFF. The chain carries TRBV6-2 or TRBV6-3 and TRBJ2-2; 11 positions agree with TRBD1. The trim removed 6 bases at V and 5 bases at J, leaving 17 bases unmatched. The CDR3 runs to 19 residues. Looked up from germline, CDR1 is MNHEY and CDR2 is SVGEGT.

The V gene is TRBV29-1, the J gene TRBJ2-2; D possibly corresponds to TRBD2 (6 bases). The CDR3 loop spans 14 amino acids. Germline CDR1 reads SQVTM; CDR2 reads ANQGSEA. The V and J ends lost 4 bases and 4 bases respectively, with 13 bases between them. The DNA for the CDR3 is TGCAGCGTTGCGGGGCGGGGATTCACCGGGGAGCTGTTTTTT. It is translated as CSVAGRGFTGELFF.

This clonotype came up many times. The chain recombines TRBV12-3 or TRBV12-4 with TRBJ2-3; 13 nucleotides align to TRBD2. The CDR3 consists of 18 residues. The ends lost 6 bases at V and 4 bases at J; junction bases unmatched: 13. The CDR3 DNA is TGTGCCAGCAGCCTGCGATTACGGGGACTAGCGGGGTCAGATACGCAGTATTTT. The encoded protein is CASSLRLRGLAGSDTQYF.

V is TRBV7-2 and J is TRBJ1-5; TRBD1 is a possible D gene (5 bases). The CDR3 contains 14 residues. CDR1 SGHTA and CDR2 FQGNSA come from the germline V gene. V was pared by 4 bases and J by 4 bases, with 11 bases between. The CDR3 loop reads CASSSRGGNQPQHF. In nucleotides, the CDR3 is TGTGCCAGCAGCTCGCGGGGGGGAAATCAGCCCCAGCATTTT.

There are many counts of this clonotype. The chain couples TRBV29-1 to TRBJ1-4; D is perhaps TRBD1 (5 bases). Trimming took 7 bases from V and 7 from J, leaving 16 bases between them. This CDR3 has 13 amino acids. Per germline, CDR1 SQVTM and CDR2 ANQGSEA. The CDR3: CSASRGAGEKLFF. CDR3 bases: TGCAGCGCATCACGCGGGGCAGGTGAAAAACTGTTTTTT.

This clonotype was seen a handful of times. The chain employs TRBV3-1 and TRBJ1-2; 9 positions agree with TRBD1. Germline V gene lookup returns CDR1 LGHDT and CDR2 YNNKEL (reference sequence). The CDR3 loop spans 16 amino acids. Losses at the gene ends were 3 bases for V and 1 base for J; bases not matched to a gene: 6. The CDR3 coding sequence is TGTGCCAGCAGCCACCACGGGACAGGGAATAACTATGGCTACACCTTC. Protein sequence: CASSHHGTGNNYGYTF.